Each of the 19 T cell receptor beta chains below was sequenced from the same sample in a study of shared clonotypes between healthy human individuals. CD45RO-negative cells were positively selected for CCR7, leaving out terminally differentiated effector memory CD45RA+ cells. TCRdb keeps only in-frame clones here, not all; method: immunoSEQ multiplex PCR. Of hundreds of thousands of clones detected, 90% to 95% appear once; the ten largest clones hold 24%. The sample taken for sequencing was naive CD8+ T cells sorted from blood. All receptors derive from a young man in good health.

Details on this clone: An end of the junction does not agree with germline; a read error may underlie this. This chain links TRBV7-6 with TRBJ1-1, with D perhaps TRBD1 (6 bases). The CDR3 is 14 residues long. Germline CDR1 SGHVS, CDR2 FNYEAQ. The CDR3 DNA reads TGTGCCAGCAGCCTAGCCCAGGGGACGGCTGAAGCTTTCTTT. It encodes CASSLAQGTAEAFF.

This sequence joins TRBV6-1 and TRBJ1-2, with no clear D. The CDR3 runs to 13 residues. Trimming removed 1 base from V and 7 bases from J, with 10 bases in between. Germline V gives CDR1 MNHNS, CDR2 SASEGT. The CDR3 bases are TGTGCCAGCAGTGAAGAGATCCCTTTTGGCTACACCTTC. This translates into CASSEEIPFGYTF.

The chain uses TRBV14 and TRBJ1-4; 7 bases are a match to TRBD1. Trimming took 4 bases from V and 0 from J; bases not matched to a gene: 5. The germline gives CDR1 SGHDN, CDR2 FVKESK. This CDR3 contains 16 residues. The CDR3 reads CASSPFTGATNEKLFF. The CDR3 nucleotides read TGTGCCAGCAGCCCTTTTACAGGGGCAACTAATGAAAAACTGTTTTTT.

This chain uses TRBV2 with TRBJ2-7, with TRBD2 identical over 13 bases. J was trimmed by 3 bases and V by 5 bases; bases with no gene match: 7. The CDR3 is 16 residues long. Germline assignment: CDR1 SNHLY and CDR2 FYNNEI. In nucleotides, the CDR3 is TGTGCCAGCAGTACAACCTGGACTAGCGGGAGCTACGAGCAGTACTTC. Protein: CASSTTWTSGSYEQYF.

The chain couples TRBV7-9 to TRBJ1-1; D gene uncertain. The CDR3 contains 15 residues. Between the trimmed V and J ends, which lost 3 bases and 1 base, there was a span of 12 bases. Germline V lookup: CDR1 SEHNR, CDR2 FQNEAQ (reference sequence). CDR3 DNA sequence: TGTGCCAGCAGCTTGGGCCTACAGCCGAACACTGAAGCTTTCTTT. Its translation is CASSLGLQPNTEAFF.

This chain connects TRBV5-1 to TRBJ2-7; 7 nucleotides match TRBD1. V lost 0 bases and J lost 6; bases outside the gene matches: 6. The CDR3 is 14 amino acids. Germline V CDR1 and CDR2: SGHRS, YFSETQ. This CDR3 reads CASSLGQGRGEQYF. CDR3 coding DNA: TGCGCCAGCAGCTTGGGACAGGGAAGAGGCGAGCAGTACTTC.

This clone was seen a handful of times. The chain uses TRBV9 and TRBJ1-5; D is unresolved. The CDR3 is 16 amino acids. V was cut by 0 bases and J by 7 bases, with 17 bases left in between. From germline, CDR1 is SGDLS and CDR2 YYNGEE. The CDR3 sequence is CASSVGSGGPKQPQHF. The CDR3 DNA reads TGTGCCAGCAGCGTAGGGTCGGGCGGCCCCAAGCAGCCCCAGCATTTT.

This chain joins TRBV29-1 and TRBJ2-5; 10 nucleotides agree with TRBD1. This CDR3 region has 14 residues. The V segment lost 1 base and the J segment 3 bases; nucleotides outside the gene matches: 2. Germline CDR1 reads SQVTM; CDR2 reads ANQGSEA. The CDR3 here is CSVEGGQGKETQYF. The CDR3 DNA is TGCAGCGTTGAAGGGGGACAGGGGAAAGAGACCCAGTACTTC. The full variable domain, rest sourced from reference TRBV29-1 and TRBJ2-5, is SAVISQKPSRDICQRGTSLTIQCQVDSQVTMMFWYRQQPGQSLTLIATANQGSEATYESGFVIDKFPISRPNLTFSTLTVSNMSPEDSSIYLCSVEGGQGKETQYFGPGTRLLVL.

The sample holds one count of this clone. The CDR3 DNA reads as TGCAGTGCTAGAAAGACTAGCGAGCAGTACTTC. Its translation: CSARKTSEQYF. The chain carries TRBV20-1 and TRBJ2-7, with D perhaps matching TRBD2 (6 bases). Trimming cost V 2 bases and J 6 bases, with 8 bases left between them. The CDR3 has 11 residues. The V gene's germline CDR1 is DFQATT and CDR2 SNEGSKA (reference sequence).

The chain employs TRBV2 and TRBJ2-2; D ambiguous. With 7 bases removed from V and 1 base from J, the gap between germline ends came to 13 bases. CDR3 size: 15 residues. The germline V gene has CDR1 SNHLY and CDR2 FYNNEI. The CDR3 nucleotides read TGTGCCAGCACCCCCTACGGAGTGAACACCGGGGAGCTGTTTTTT. The encoded protein is CASTPYGVNTGELFF.

The chain employs TRBV2 and TRBJ1-4; weak D call: TRBD1 (5 bases). This CDR3 comprises 12 residues. Germline-derived CDR1 and CDR2 are SNHLY and FYNNEI. Between the trimmed V and J ends, which lost 10 bases and 4 bases, there was a span of 10 bases. The CDR3 DNA is TGTGCCACAAAAGGGGTTAATGAAAAACTGTTTTTT. It translates to CATKGVNEKLFF.

The sample holds one count of this clone. The V call is TRBV13, the J call TRBJ2-5; 11 positions match TRBD2. V trimming: 0 bases; J trimming: 5 bases; junction bases outside the gene matches: 5. The CDR3 spans 16 residues. Germline V lookup: CDR1 PRHDT, CDR2 FYEKMQ (reference sequence). DNA for the CDR3: TGTGCCAGCAGCTTAGGCCTAGCGGGGGGCGGCGAGACCCAGTACTTC. Translation: CASSLGLAGGGETQYF.

With regard to this clone: Different DNA sequences within this sample yield the same CDR3. The chain recombines TRBV6-5 with TRBJ1-5; perhaps TRBD1 as D (6 bases). There are 14 residues in the CDR3. The ends were cut back, 0 bases at V and 4 bases at J, with 7 bases in the middle. Germline V gene sequence: CDR1 MNHEY, CDR2 SVGAGI. CDR3: CASSYSGGNQPQHF. In DNA form, the CDR3 reads TGTGCCAGCAGTTACTCAGGGGGTAATCAGCCCCAGCATTTT.

The chain employs TRBV5-4 and TRBJ2-3, with unresolved D. The CDR3 is made up of 13 amino acids. V dropped 4 bases and J dropped 2 bases, with 8 bases sitting between them. The germline gives CDR1 SGHNT, CDR2 YYREEE (reference sequence). CDR3 amino acids: CASSPQYTDTQYF. The CDR3 bases are TGTGCCAGCAGCCCTCAATACACAGATACGCAGTATTTT.

The J gene is TRBJ1-1, the V gene TRBV7-6; D is perhaps TRBD1 (5 bases). This CDR3 has 14 amino acids. CDR1 is SGHVS and CDR2 is FNYEAQ in the germline V gene. The V end was cut by 6 bases, the J end by 4 bases, with 15 bases between. The CDR3 sequence: CASRPGGVTTEAFF. CDR3 bases: TGTGCCAGCAGGCCCGGGGGGGTGACCACTGAAGCTTTCTTT. The full variable domain, rest sourced from reference TRBV7-6 and TRBJ1-1, is GAGVSQSPRYKVTKRGQDVALRCDPISGHVSLYWYRQALGQGPEFLTYFNYEAQQDKSGLPNDRFSAERPEGSISTLTIQRTEQRDSAMYRCASRPGGVTTEAFFGQGTRLTVV.

The rearrangement links TRBV6-5 to TRBJ2-1; D perhaps matches TRBD2 (5 bases). Per germline, CDR1 MNHEY and CDR2 SVGAGI. Deletions cut 4 bases from V and 2 bases from J, with 6 bases between. The CDR3 is 13 residues long. Written as DNA, the CDR3 is TGTGCCAGCAGTTCCGGGACCTACAATGAGCAGTTCTTC. Protein product: CASSSGTYNEQFF.

In nucleotides, the CDR3 is TGTGCCAGCAGTTTACTACTAGGGGTTAATGAGCAGTTCTTC. It is translated as CASSLLLGVNEQFF. The chain uses TRBV27 and TRBJ2-1, with D perhaps being TRBD1 or TRBD2 (5 bases each). There are 14 residues in the CDR3. Germline CDR1 MNHEY, CDR2 SMNVEV (reference sequence). The V end was cut by 2 bases, the J end by 7 bases, with 12 bases between.

The chain links TRBV11-2 to TRBJ2-2; no clear D gene. Trimming stripped 3 bases from V and 6 bases from J, with 8 bases between. This CDR3 contains 13 residues. CDR1 and CDR2 (germline): SGHAT, FQNNGV. The CDR3 spells CASSLLLPGELFF. The CDR3 region has the DNA TGTGCCAGCAGCTTGCTCCTGCCCGGGGAGCTGTTTTTT.

V and J are TRBV28 and TRBJ2-7, with D perhaps being TRBD1 or TRBD2 (5 bases each). Germline V gene sequence: CDR1 MDHEN, CDR2 SYDVKM. CDR3 length: 14 amino acids. V gave up 5 bases and J gave up 3 bases, with 14 bases separating them. DNA for the CDR3: TGTGCCAGCAGTCCCCGGGGCAGGGACTACGAGCAGTACTTC. This encodes CASSPRGRDYEQYF.